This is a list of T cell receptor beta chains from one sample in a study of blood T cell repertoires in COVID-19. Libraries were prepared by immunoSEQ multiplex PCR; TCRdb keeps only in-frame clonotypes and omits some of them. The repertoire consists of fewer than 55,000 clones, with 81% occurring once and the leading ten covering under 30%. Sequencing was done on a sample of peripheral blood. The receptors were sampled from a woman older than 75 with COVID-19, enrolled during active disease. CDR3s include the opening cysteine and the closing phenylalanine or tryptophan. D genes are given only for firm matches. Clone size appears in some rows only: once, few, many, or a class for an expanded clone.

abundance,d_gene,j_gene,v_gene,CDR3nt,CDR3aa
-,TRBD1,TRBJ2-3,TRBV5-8,TGTGCCAGCAGCCCAAGAGGACAGGGATTAAGGGCAGATACGCAGTATTTT,CASSPRGQGLRADTQYF
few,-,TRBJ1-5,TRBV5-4,TGTGCCAGCAGCAAGAACCCAAATAGCGATCAGCCCCAGCATTTT,CASSKNPNSDQPQHF
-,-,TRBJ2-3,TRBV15,TGTGCCACCAGCAGTCCACAGGGGGCGCGACTAGCGGGTAGCACAGATACGCAGTATTTT,CATSSPQGARLAGSTDTQYF
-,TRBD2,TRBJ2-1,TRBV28,TGTGCCAGTTCTAGCGGGAGCTCCTACAATGAGCAGTTCTTC,CASSSGSSYNEQFF
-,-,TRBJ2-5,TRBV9,TGTGCCAGTGGGAATGGGCGAGCGGGAGAGACCCAGTACTTC,CASGNGRAGETQYF
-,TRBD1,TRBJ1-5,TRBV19,TGTGCCAGTAGTGCCCCGGGACAGCGATATAGCAGGCGGCCCCAGCATTTT,CASSAPGQRYSRRPQHF
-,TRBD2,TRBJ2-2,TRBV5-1,TGCGCCAGCAGCGAACTAGCGGACTACACCGGGGAGCTGTTTTTT,CASSELADYTGELFF
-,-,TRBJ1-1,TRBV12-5,TGTGCTAGTGGTTTGGCGACAGCGAACACTGAAGCTTTCTTT,CASGLATANTEAFF
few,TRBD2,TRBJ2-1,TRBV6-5,TGTGCCAGCAGAACGGGAGGGCGGAATGAGCAGTTCTTC,CASRTGGRNEQFF
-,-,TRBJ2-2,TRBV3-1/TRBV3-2,TGTGCCAGCAGACTGTCCCTCACCGGGGAGCTGTTTTTT,CASRLSLTGELFF
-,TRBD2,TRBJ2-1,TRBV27,TGTGCCAGCCAGACTAGCGGGACTGTTACCTACAATGAGCAGTTCTTC,CASQTSGTVTYNEQFF
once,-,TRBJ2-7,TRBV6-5,TGTGCCAGCAGACGACACAGGGTTGGGCAGTACTTC,CASRRHRVGQYF
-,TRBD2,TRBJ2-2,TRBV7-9,TGTGCCGGTACCCTACTAACCACTAGCGGCGCGGGGGGCCCCTGGGAGCTGTTTTTT,CAGTLLTTSGAGGPWELFF
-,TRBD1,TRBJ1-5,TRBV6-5,TGTGCCAGCAGGTTGACAGGGGGCCGCAATCAGCCCCAGCATTTT,CASRLTGGRNQPQHF
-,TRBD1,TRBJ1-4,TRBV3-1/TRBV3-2,TGTGCCAGCAGCTACAGGGGTTCCGGTGAAAAACTGTTTTTT,CASSYRGSGEKLFF
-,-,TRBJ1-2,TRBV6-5,TGTGCCAGCAGCCGCGGCAGGACGGGGTACACCTTC,CASSRGRTGYTF
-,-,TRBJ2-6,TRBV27,TGTGCCAGCAGTTTATGGGCGGTGCGAGACAGACCCTCTGGGGCCAACGTCCTGACTTTC,CASSLWAVRDRPSGANVLTF
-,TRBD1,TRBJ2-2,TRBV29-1,TGCAGTGTACAGGGGGTGAACACCGGGGAGCTGTTTTTT,CSVQGVNTGELFF
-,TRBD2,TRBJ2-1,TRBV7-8,TGTGCCAGCAGCCCCCTTTTCGGGAGGGCCCGAGATGAGCAGTTCTTC,CASSPLFGRARDEQFF
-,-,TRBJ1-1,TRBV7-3,TGTGCCAGCAGCTTAACGGGGGCCTACACTGAAGCTTTCTTT,CASSLTGAYTEAFF
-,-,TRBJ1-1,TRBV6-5,TGTGCCAGTCGGGAGGAGACTGAAGCTTTCTTT,CASREETEAFF
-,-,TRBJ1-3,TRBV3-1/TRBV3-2,TGTGCCAGCAGCCGGGGAGTCTCTGGAAACACCATATATTTT,CASSRGVSGNTIYF
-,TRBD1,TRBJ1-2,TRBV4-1,TGCGCCAGCAGCCAAGATGGGACAGGTCTCTATGGCTACACCTTC,CASSQDGTGLYGYTF
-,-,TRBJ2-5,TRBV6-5,TGTGCCAGCAGTCCATACAGCAAACAAGAGACCCAGTACTTC,CASSPYSKQETQYF
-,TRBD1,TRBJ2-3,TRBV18,TGTGCCAGCTCACCCAGACAGGGGGCAACAGATACGCAGTATTTT,CASSPRQGATDTQYF
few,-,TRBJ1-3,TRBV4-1,TGCGCCAGCAGCACCCGACAGGCTGGAAACACCATATATTTT,CASSTRQAGNTIYF
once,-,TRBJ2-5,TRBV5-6,TGTGCCAGCAGCTTGGGGGCCGGGAGTGAGACCCAGTACTTC,CASSLGAGSETQYF
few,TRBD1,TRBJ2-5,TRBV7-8,TGTGCCAGCAGCCTGGGACAGCAAGAGACCCAGTACTTC,CASSLGQQETQYF
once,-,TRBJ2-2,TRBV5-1,TGCGCCAGCAGCTTGGGGAGCGGTATGAACACCGGGGAGCTGTTTTTT,CASSLGSGMNTGELFF
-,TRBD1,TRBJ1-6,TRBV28,TGTGCCACCCTCCGGGACAGGGTGGGATCACCCCTCCACTTT,CATLRDRVGSPLHF
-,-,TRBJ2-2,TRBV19,TGTGCCAGTAGTATGCGTGAGTTGTACACCGGGGAGCTGTTTTTT,CASSMRELYTGELFF
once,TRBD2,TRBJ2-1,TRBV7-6,TGTGCCAGCAGCCGCCTAGCGGGATCTAACAATGAGCAGTTCTTC,CASSRLAGSNNEQFF
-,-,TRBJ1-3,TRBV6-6,TGTGCCACCCGACTCATGGCTGGAAACACCATATATTTT,CATRLMAGNTIYF
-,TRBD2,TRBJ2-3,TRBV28,TGTGCCAGCAGCCTGGGACTAGCGGGGGGCACAGATACGCAGTATTTT,CASSLGLAGGTDTQYF
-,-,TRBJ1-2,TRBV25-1,TGTGCCAGCAGTTGGGGCCGATATGGCTACACCTTC,CASSWGRYGYTF
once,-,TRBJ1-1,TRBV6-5,TGTGCCAGCCAGGGACAACCGAACACTGAAGCTTTCTTT,CASQGQPNTEAFF
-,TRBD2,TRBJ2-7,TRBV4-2,TGTGCCAGCAGCCAAGGGGGATTAGCGGGATCCCACGAGCAGTACTTC,CASSQGGLAGSHEQYF
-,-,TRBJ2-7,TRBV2,TGTGCCAGCAGGCCCGGGACACCTTCCGAGCAGTACTTC,CASRPGTPSEQYF
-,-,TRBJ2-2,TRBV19,TGTGCCAGTACTGGACCCGGGATTACGAACACCGGGGAGCTGTTTTTT,CASTGPGITNTGELFF
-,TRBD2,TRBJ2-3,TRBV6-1,TGTGCCAGCAGTGGTTATCTAGCGGCTAGCACAGATACGCAGTATTTT,CASSGYLAASTDTQYF
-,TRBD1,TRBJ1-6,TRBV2,TGTGCCAGCAGAGGACAGGGGAATTCACCCCTCCACTTT,CASRGQGNSPLHF
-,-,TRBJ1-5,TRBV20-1,TGCAGTGCTAGTGGGGGCAGTAGCAATCAGCCCCAGCATTTT,CSASGGSSNQPQHF
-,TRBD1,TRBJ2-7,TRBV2,TGTGCCAGCAGAGGACAGGGGGCTTACGAGCAGTACTTC,CASRGQGAYEQYF
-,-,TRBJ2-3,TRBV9,TGTGCCAGCAGCGTAGCCCCGTCCTTTGGTAGAGCCACAGATACGCAGTATTTT,CASSVAPSFGRATDTQYF
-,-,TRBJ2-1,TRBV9,TGTGCCAGCAGCGTAGGACTAGAAAGTAGTGAGCAGTTCTTC,CASSVGLESSEQFF
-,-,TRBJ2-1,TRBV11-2,TGTGCCAGCAGCTCGCAGACCTACAATGAGCAGTTCTTC,CASSSQTYNEQFF
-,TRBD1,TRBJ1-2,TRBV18,TGTGCCAGCTCACCCGGGACAGAGACCTATGGCTACACCTTC,CASSPGTETYGYTF
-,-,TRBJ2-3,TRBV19,TGTGCCAGCCGAGGGAGCGGCACAGATACGCAGTATTTT,CASRGSGTDTQYF
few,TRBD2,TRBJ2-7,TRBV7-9,TGTGCCAGCAGCCTTGGGCCAGCGGGAGGGCCTTACGAGCAGTACTTC,CASSLGPAGGPYEQYF
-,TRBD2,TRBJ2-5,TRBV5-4,TGTGCCAGCAGCTTGGGGACTAGCCAAGAGACCCAGTACTTC,CASSLGTSQETQYF
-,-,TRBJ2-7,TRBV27,TGTGCCAGCAGTTTATACGCTAGCTACGAGCAGTACTTC,CASSLYASYEQYF
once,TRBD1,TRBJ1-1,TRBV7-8,TGTGCCAGCAGCCGGCGGGACAGATCGGAAGCTTTCTTT,CASSRRDRSEAFF
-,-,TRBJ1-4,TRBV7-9,TGTGCCAGCAGCTTGCAGGGGTATGGTGAAAAACTGTTTTTT,CASSLQGYGEKLFF
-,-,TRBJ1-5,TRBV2,TGTGCCAGCAGTGTTACCCTAATACAGCCCCAGCATTTT,CASSVTLIQPQHF